The clone carrying this TCR beta chain was seen only a few times. The data belong to a study of T cells in Graves' hyperthyroidism and ophthalmopathy. Amplified TCR beta CDR3 regions came from RNA transcripts. Carried out on the TCR CDR3, a first-round RT-PCR used the HTBI primer set. TCRdb re-called the multiplex PCR reads with MiXCR, one entry per CDR3 protein. The sample gives fewer than 650,000 distinct CDR3 sequences, roughly 15% of which show up once; around 13% is in the top ten. Germline assignment: CDR1 ENHRY and CDR2 SYGVKD. Trimming pared 0 bases from V and 0 bases from J, leaving 1 base between. This CDR3 is 13 amino acids long.

This TCR was recovered from a woman aged 40-49 years with Graves' hyperthyroidism. This chain uses TRBV10-3 with TRBJ2-3, with D uncertain. Sequenced sample: blood. CDR3: CAISESSTDTQYF. The CDR3 DNA reads as TGTGCCATCAGTGAGTCAAGCACAGATACGCAGTATTTT.